The clone carrying this TCR beta chain appeared a single time. CDR3 length: 13 residues. V was clipped by 3 bases and J by 9 bases; unmatched bases: 2. The germline V gene encodes CDR1 MNHNS and CDR2 SASEGT. These data come from a study of blood T cell repertoires in COVID-19. Whole-study context: From T cells, B-cell-depleted T cells, or PBMCs came the material, which was cDNA or gDNA.

Original methodology: Reference gene primer amplification in the assay estimated nucleated cell counts. Method: immunoSEQ multiplex PCR; TCRdb's copy keeps in-frame clones and lacks some. V and J calls and clone size follow that table, whereas D and trimming were derived from the DNA. Of 70,000 or so clones listed, over 65% are singletons. Sequencing was performed on peripheral blood. This sequence was found in a woman aged 70 to 79 with acute or convalescent COVID-19. V is TRBV6-1 and J is TRBJ2-1; 10 bases match TRBD1. In DNA form, the CDR3 reads TGTGCCAGCAGTGAGGACAGGGGGGGTGAGCAGTTCTTC. Its translation: CASSEDRGGEQFF.